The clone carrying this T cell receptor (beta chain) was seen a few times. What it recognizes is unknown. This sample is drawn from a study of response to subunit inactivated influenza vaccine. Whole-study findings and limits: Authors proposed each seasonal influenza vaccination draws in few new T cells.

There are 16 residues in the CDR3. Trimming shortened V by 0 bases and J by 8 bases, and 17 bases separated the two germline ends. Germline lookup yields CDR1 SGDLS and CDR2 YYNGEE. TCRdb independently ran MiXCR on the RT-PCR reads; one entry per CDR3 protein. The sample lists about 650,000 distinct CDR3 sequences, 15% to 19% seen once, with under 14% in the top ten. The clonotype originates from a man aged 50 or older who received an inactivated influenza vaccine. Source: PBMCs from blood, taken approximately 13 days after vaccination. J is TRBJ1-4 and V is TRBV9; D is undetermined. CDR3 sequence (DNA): TGTGCCAGCAGCGTAGGGACTTCAACATACGGAGAAAAACTGTTTTTT. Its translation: CASSVGTSTYGEKLFF.